A selection of T cell receptor beta chains follows, all from one sample in a study of regulatory T cells in long-lasting Graves disease. TCRdb re-analysed the multiplex PCR reads in MiXCR, keeping a single row per CDR3 protein. The repertoire holds hundreds of thousands of distinct CDR3 sequences, with around a sixth as singletons. This specimen was peripheral blood mononuclear cells (PBMCs), taken at new diagnosis, from a patient treated with antithyroid drugs. These receptors were obtained from a female donor with Graves disease. Each CDR3 is given with its conserved first and last residue. Each record gives: J gene, clone size, V gene, D gene, CDR3 DNA, CDR3 protein. D genes are given only for firm matches. Clone size is shown for a subset of rows, as once, few, many or a class of expanded clone.

TRBJ2-1 - TRBV19 TRBD1 TGTGCCAGTAGTGAAGCCGGGACAGCGGAGTTCTTC CASSEAGTAEFF
TRBJ1-5 many TRBV4-1 TRBD1 TGCGCCAGCAGCCGGGGACAGTATAATCAGCCCCAGCATTTT CASSRGQYNQPQHF
TRBJ2-1 - TRBV20-1 TRBD2 TGCAGTGCCCCCGGACTAGCGGGGCCACCCTACAATGAGCAGTTCTTC CSAPGLAGPPYNEQFF
TRBJ2-1 many TRBV13 - TGTGCCAGCATCCTAGGCGAGCGGGTCAACAATGAGCAGTTCTTC CASILGERVNNEQFF
TRBJ2-1 many TRBV9 - TGTGCCAGCAGCGTAGACCCCCAGCGGGCGGGCAATGAGCAGTTCTTC CASSVDPQRAGNEQFF
TRBJ1-2 many TRBV7-2 - TGTGCCAGCAGCGTTGGCAGTTGGGGGACTAACTATGGCTACACCTTC CASSVGSWGTNYGYTF
TRBJ2-1 - TRBV2 TRBD2 TGTGCCAGCGAAAACTTACTGACTAGCGGGAGGTACAATGAGCAGTTCTTC CASENLLTSGRYNEQFF
TRBJ2-1 many TRBV6-2/TRBV6-3 TRBD1 TGTGCCAGCACCGAGACAGGGTCCCAAAAAAATGAGCAGTTCTTC CASTETGSQKNEQFF
TRBJ1-1 few TRBV10-3 - TGTGCCATCAGTGACCCCAGGGCGAGCACTGAAGCTTTCTTT CAISDPRASTEAFF
TRBJ2-3 few TRBV20-1 TRBD2 TGCAGTGCTACCGGCGGACTAGCGATACCCACAGATACGCAGTATTTT CSATGGLAIPTDTQYF
TRBJ1-1 few TRBV3-1 - TGTGCCAGCAGCCTGTCAGAAGGCGGGTGGATTGGCGAGCCTGAAGCTTTCTTT CASSLSEGGWIGEPEAFF
TRBJ1-1 many TRBV12-3/TRBV12-4 - TGTGCCAGCAGTTTTCCCCGGCCCGCGAACACTGAAGCTTTCTTT CASSFPRPANTEAFF
TRBJ2-1 - TRBV12-3/TRBV12-4 TRBD1 TGTGCCAGCAGTTTCCGACAGGGCAGAACCAATGAGCAGTTCTTC CASSFRQGRTNEQFF
TRBJ2-5 - TRBV6-2/TRBV6-3 - TGTGCCAGCAGTTCTCGTTCGCCAGGGATTCTCGGAGAGACCCAGTACTTC CASSSRSPGILGETQYF
TRBJ2-5 many TRBV24-1 TRBD2 TGTGCCACCAGTGATCCCAGGGAGGGGGAGACCCAGTACTTC CATSDPREGETQYF
TRBJ2-1 few TRBV6-1 TRBD1 TGTGCCAGCAGCCCGGACAGGGGCCAGGGGGAGCAGTTCTTC CASSPDRGQGEQFF
TRBJ2-3 - TRBV7-7 TRBD2 TGTGCTAGCAGCCTAGCGGGAGGCCCAAAAGATACGCAGTATTTT CASSLAGGPKDTQYF
TRBJ2-5 - TRBV5-5 TRBD1 TGTGCCAGCAGCCTGGGGACCAGGACAGGGCAAGAGACCCAGTACTTC CASSLGTRTGQETQYF
TRBJ2-1 many TRBV7-3 - TGTGCCAGCAGCTTAGGGGCTGTCTCCTACAATGAGCAGTTCTTC CASSLGAVSYNEQFF
TRBJ1-4 many TRBV6-5 - TGTGCCAGCAGTTACGGGGTGAATGAAAAACTGTTTTTT CASSYGVNEKLFF
TRBJ2-7 many TRBV6-9 - TGTGCCAGCAGTTACGCGGGCGACTCCTACGAGCAGTACTTC CASSYAGDSYEQYF
TRBJ2-7 few TRBV15 TRBD1 TGTGCCGCCAGCGGCCGGGACAGAAGCTACGAGCAGTACTTC CAASGRDRSYEQYF
TRBJ2-7 many TRBV3-1 TRBD2 TGTGCCAGCAGTCAGCATTTAGCGGGAGATCAGTGGAACTTC CASSQHLAGDQWNF
TRBJ2-6 few TRBV6-2/TRBV6-3 - TGTGCAAGCGGTGGGGCTGGGGCCAACGTCCTGACTTTC CASGGAGANVLTF
TRBJ2-1 many TRBV5-1 TRBD1 TGCGCCAGCAGCTCGGGACAGGGTGTGGGCAATGAGCAGTTCTTC CASSSGQGVGNEQFF
TRBJ2-1 - TRBV3-1 TRBD2 TGTGCCAGCAGCTCCCGACTAGCGGGAAATGAGCAGTTCTTC CASSSRLAGNEQFF
TRBJ2-7 many TRBV20-1 TRBD2 TGCAGTGCTAGATCGAGCGGGAGCTACGAGCAGTACTTC CSARSSGSYEQYF
TRBJ2-4 few TRBV7-9 - TGTGCCAGCACCGAGCCAGTAAATTCGAAAAGCATTCAGTACTTC CASTEPVNSKSIQYF
TRBJ2-5 many TRBV6-1 - TGTGCCAGCAGTTCGACAGAAGAGACCCAGTACTTC CASSSTEETQYF
TRBJ2-2 many TRBV28 - TGTGCCAGCAGTCGCTACGCGGTCGTATTTAGCACGCCGAACACCGGGGAGCTGTTTTTT CASSRYAVVFSTPNTGELFF
TRBJ2-7 many TRBV6-5 TRBD2 TGTGCCAGCAGTTACTCCCCGGCAGCGGGAGACTACGAGCAGTACTTC CASSYSPAAGDYEQYF
TRBJ1-4 many TRBV3-1 TRBD1 TGTGCCAGCAGCCGATTCAGGGGGCGAGATGAAAAACTGTTTTTT CASSRFRGRDEKLFF
TRBJ1-5 many TRBV7-9 - TGTGCCAGCAGCTCGTCTGGGGATAGCAATCAGCCCCAGCATTTT CASSSSGDSNQPQHF
TRBJ2-6 many TRBV2 - TGTGCCAGCAGGGGGGAGGGGGTGCTCTCTGGGGCCAACGTCCTGACTTTC CASRGEGVLSGANVLTF
TRBJ1-3 many TRBV12-3/TRBV12-4 - TGTGCCAGCAGTTTTCGGGATCTCCGCTCTGGAAACACCATATATTTT CASSFRDLRSGNTIYF
TRBJ1-1 few TRBV29-1 TRBD1 TGCAGCGGACGACAGGGGGGGCAAACTGAAGCTTTCTTT CSGRQGGQTEAFF
TRBJ2-1 many TRBV27 TRBD1 TGTGCCAGCAGCTCGGGACAGGGGCACTATGAGCAGTTCTTC CASSSGQGHYEQFF
TRBJ2-5 many TRBV24-1 - TGTGCCACCAGTGATTTTCAGGAGCAAGAGACCCAGTACTTC CATSDFQEQETQYF
TRBJ1-1 many TRBV11-2 - TGTGCCAGCAGCTTAGTTGGGTTAAGCCCTGAAGCTTTCTTT CASSLVGLSPEAFF
TRBJ2-5 many TRBV7-2 - TGTGCCAGCAGCCAACATAGTCAGTTGACCCAGTACTTC CASSQHSQLTQYF
TRBJ1-1 many TRBV2 - TGTGCCAGCAGTGAAAACCGGGGCTCGAACACTGAAGCTTTCTTT CASSENRGSNTEAFF
TRBJ1-5 many TRBV10-3 - TGTGCCATCAGTGCTAGTAACGGAAACAATCAGCCCCAGCATTTT CAISASNGNNQPQHF
TRBJ2-1 many TRBV13 - TGTGCCAGCAGCCCTGGAGGGTACAATGAGCAGTTCTTC CASSPGGYNEQFF
TRBJ2-7 many TRBV12-3/TRBV12-4 TRBD1 TGTGCCAGCAGTACCTCCGGGACAGAATTTTCCTACGAGCAGTACTTC CASSTSGTEFSYEQYF